This T cell receptor (beta chain) was sequenced for a study of spatial heterogeneity in lung cancer. The germline V and J ends were trimmed by 0 bases and 7 bases, with 21 bases remaining between them. From germline, CDR1 is LGHNA and CDR2 YSLEER. The CDR3 is 17 residues long. Time point indicated: sample taken at primary tumor resection. No cell sorting; template was whole RNA from tumor, lung tissue or PBMC. This clonotype was seen many times. TCRdb re-called the 5' RACE reads through MiXCR, storing one row per CDR3 protein. This sample has some 39,000 distinct CDR3 sequences, with roughly 7.1% found just once.

The V gene is TRBV4-3, the J gene TRBJ2-5, with D maybe TRBD2 (6 bases). Sequenced here: PBMCs, sampled at surgery. The receptor's source is a female donor with early-stage non-small cell lung cancer. The CDR3 spells CASSQDRILAGLTTQYF. CDR3 coding DNA: TGCGCCAGCAGCCAAGATCGAATACTCGCGGGGCTTACGACCCAGTACTTC.